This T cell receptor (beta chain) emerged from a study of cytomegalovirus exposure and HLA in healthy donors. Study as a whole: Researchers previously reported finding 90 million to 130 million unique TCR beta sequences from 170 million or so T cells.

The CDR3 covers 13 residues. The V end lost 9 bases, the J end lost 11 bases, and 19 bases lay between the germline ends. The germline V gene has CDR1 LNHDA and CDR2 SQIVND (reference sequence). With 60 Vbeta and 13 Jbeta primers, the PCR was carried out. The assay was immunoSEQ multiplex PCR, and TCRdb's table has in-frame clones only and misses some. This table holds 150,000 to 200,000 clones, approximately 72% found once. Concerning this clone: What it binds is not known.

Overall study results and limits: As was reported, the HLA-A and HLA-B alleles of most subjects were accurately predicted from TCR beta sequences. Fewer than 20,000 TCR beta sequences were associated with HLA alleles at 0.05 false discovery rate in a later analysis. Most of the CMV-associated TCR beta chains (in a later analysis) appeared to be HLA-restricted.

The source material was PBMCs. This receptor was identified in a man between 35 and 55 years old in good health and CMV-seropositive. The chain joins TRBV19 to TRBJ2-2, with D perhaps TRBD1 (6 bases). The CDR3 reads CASQEQGVGELFF. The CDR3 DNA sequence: TGTGCCAGCCAAGAACAGGGCGTCGGAGAGCTGTTTTTT.